One and the same sample provided the 3 T cell receptor beta chains below, sequenced in a study of blood T cell repertoires in COVID-19. Some clones are missing from TCRdb's copy, which holds only in-frame ones; the method was immunoSEQ multiplex PCR. The table shows more than 80,000 clones, with about four fifths occurring only once. The specimen sequenced was peripheral blood. Every receptor here comes from a man between 45 and 60 years old with active or convalescent COVID-19.

The genes are TRBV19 and TRBJ2-6; D possibly corresponds to TRBD2 (5 bases). Germline V gives CDR1 LNHDA, CDR2 SQIVND (reference sequence). V dropped 5 bases and J dropped 0 bases, with 11 bases sitting between them. The CDR3 runs 16 residues. The CDR3 bases are TGTGCCAGTAGTCCCCGGGATTCCTCTGGGGCCAACGTCCTGACTTTC. As protein: CASSPRDSSGANVLTF.

The table lists this clone with a count of one. The chain links TRBV5-1 to TRBJ2-7; TRBD1 matches 12 bases. With 0 bases clipped from V and 7 bases from J, the junction kept 5 bases outside the gene matches. Looked up from germline, CDR1 is SGHRS and CDR2 is YFSETQ. This CDR3 contains 15 residues. As DNA, the CDR3 is TGCGCCAGCAGCTTGGGGGGACAGGGGGCGAGGGAGCAGTACTTC. Translation: CASSLGGQGAREQYF.

V usage is TRBV7-9 and J usage is TRBJ1-5; 7 bases map to TRBD1. The CDR3 is made up of 16 amino acids. Trimming at V came to 1 base and at J to 2 bases, leaving 5 bases not matched to a gene. Germline loops: CDR1 SEHNR, CDR2 FQNEAQ (reference sequence). CDR3 loop: CASSLVVQGGNQPQHF. CDR3 nucleotide sequence: TGTGCCAGCAGCTTAGTAGTGCAGGGGGGCAATCAGCCCCAGCATTTT.